This TCR beta chain derives from a study of regulatory T cells in long-lasting Graves disease. Study-wide points: Those with persistent disease had in common more public clonotypes (approximately 2,500) than new patients (around 910).

Specified time point: newly diagnosed GD, antithyroid drugs for less than 3 months. Construction of the TCR library relied on RNA isolated from PBMCs. About this clonotype itself: What it binds is unknown.

Sequencing libraries for TCR beta were prepared with iRepertoire HTBI primers and Arm-PCR of CDR3 regions. TCRdb independently ran MiXCR on the multiplex PCR reads; one entry per CDR3 protein. The sample includes over 400,000 distinct CDR3 sequences, 14% seen only once; the top ten take approximately 15%. This sample also belongs to another study, concerning T cells in Graves' hyperthyroidism and ophthalmopathy. That report notes: Orbital computed tomography and thyroid ultrasound, together with serum TRAb and thyroxine and clinical symptoms, were used for diagnoses. Ophthalmopathy was identified by the model a median approximately 6.4 months ahead of onset.

This sequence originates from a woman aged 45-65 years with Graves disease. This material consisted of peripheral blood mononuclear cells (PBMCs), taken at new diagnosis, from a patient treated with antithyroid drugs.

The CDR3 DNA reads as TGTGCCATCACTAGCAGCGGCAGCAATGAGCAGTACTTC. It is translated as CAITSSGSNEQYF. V gene TRBV10-3 combines with J gene TRBJ2-7, with D possibly matching TRBD2 (5 bases). This CDR3 has 13 amino acids. Germline loops: CDR1 ENHRY, CDR2 SYGVKD. V shed 7 bases and J shed 7 bases, with 17 bases lying between them.